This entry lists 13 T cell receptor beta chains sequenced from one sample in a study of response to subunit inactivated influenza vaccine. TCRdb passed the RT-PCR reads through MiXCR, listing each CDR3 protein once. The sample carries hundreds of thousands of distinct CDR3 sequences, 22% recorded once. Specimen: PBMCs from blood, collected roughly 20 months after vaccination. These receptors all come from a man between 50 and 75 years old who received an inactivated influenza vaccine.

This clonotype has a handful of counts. The CDR3 region is CATSRDPGQGNEQFF. The CDR3 bases are TGTGCCACCAGCAGAGATCCGGGACAGGGCAATGAGCAGTTCTTC. The chain couples TRBV15 to TRBJ2-1, with TRBD1 matching 9 bases. The CDR3 covers 15 residues. Germline V gene data show CDR1 as LNHNV and CDR2 as YYDKDF (reference sequence). Trimming took 0 bases from V and 6 from J; bases not matched to a gene: 3.

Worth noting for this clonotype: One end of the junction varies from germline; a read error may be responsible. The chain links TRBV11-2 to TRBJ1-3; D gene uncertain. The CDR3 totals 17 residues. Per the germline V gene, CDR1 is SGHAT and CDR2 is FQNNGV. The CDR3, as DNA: TGTGCCAGCAGCTTAGTACGAATAGCCGACTCTGGAAACTCCATATATTTT. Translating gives CASSLVRIADSGNSIYF.

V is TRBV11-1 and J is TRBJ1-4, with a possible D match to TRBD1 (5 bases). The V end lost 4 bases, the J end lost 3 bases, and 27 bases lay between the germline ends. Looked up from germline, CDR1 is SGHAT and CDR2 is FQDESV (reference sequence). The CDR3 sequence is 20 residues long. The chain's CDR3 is CASSSGLVTAERGANEKLFF. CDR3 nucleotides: TGTGCCAGCAGCTCCGGGTTGGTCACGGCGGAGAGGGGAGCTAATGAAAAACTGTTTTTT.

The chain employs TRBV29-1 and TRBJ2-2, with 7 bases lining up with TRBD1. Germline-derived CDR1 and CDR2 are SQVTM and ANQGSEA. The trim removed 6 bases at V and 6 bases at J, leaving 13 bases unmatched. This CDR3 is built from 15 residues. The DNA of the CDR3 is TGCAGCGTCGAAAAAAGGACAGGTTGGCCCGGGGAGCTGTTTTTT. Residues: CSVEKRTGWPGELFF.

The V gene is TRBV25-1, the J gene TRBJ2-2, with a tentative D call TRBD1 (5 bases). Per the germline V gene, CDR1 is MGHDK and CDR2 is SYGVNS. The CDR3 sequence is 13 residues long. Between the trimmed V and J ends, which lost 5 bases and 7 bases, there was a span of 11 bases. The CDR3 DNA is TGTGCCAGCAGTCAGGGCATGGGCGGGGAGCTGTTTTTT. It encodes CASSQGMGGELFF.

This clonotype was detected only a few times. The CDR3 region is CASSLGEQPQHF. The CDR3, as DNA: TGTGCCAGCAGCTTGGGGGAGCAGCCCCAGCATTTT. The rearrangement uses TRBV5-5 and TRBJ1-5, with D uncertain. There are 12 residues in the CDR3. Trimming left V 0 bases short and J 7 bases short, with 5 bases between. Germline V gene sequence: CDR1 SGHKS, CDR2 YYEKEE (reference sequence).

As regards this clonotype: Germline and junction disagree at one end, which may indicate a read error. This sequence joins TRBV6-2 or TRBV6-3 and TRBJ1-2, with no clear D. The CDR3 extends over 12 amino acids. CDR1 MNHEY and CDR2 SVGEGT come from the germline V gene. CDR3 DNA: TGTGCCAGCGGGAACACGGATCGTGGCTGCACCTTC. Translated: CASGNTDRGCTF.

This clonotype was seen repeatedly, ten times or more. CDR3: CASTAGATEAFF. CDR3 sequence (DNA): TGTGCCAGCACCGCAGGGGCCACTGAAGCTTTCTTT. This chain uses TRBV5-4 with TRBJ1-1; D possibly corresponds to TRBD1 (6 bases). This CDR3 contains 12 residues. Germline values: CDR1 SGHNT, CDR2 YYREEE (reference sequence). Between the trimmed V and J ends, which lost 6 bases and 4 bases, there was a span of 10 bases.

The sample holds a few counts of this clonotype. The CDR3: CAWSGRAVEKLFF. Here the CDR3 DNA reads TGTGCCTGGAGTGGAAGGGCTGTTGAAAAACTGTTTTTT. This chain uses TRBV30 with TRBJ1-4; D is undetermined. In germline, CDR1 is GTSNPN, CDR2 SVGIG (reference sequence). This CDR3 comprises 13 residues. Trimming left V 1 base short and J 7 bases short, with 10 bases between.

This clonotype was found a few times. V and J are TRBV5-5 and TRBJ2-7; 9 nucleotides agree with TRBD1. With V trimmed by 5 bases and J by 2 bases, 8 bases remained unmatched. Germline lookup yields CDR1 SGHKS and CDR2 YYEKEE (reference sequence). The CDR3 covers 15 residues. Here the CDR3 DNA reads TGTGCCAGCAGGTCTTCCGGGACAGGGCCCTACGAGCAGTACTTC. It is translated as CASRSSGTGPYEQYF.

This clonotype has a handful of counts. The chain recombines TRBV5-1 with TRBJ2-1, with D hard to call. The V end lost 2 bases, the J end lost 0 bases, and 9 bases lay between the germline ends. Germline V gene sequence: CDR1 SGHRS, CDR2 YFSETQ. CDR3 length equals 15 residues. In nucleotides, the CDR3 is TGCGCCAGCAGCTTAAAGGAGAGCTCCTACAATGAGCAGTTCTTC. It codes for CASSLKESSYNEQFF.

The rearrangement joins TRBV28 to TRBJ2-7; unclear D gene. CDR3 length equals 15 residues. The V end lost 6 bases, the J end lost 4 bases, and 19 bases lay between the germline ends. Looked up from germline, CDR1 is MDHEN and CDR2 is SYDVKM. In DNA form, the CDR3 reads TGTGCCAGCAGCCCTAGTCCTACGCTCCCTTACGAGCAGTACTTC. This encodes CASSPSPTLPYEQYF.

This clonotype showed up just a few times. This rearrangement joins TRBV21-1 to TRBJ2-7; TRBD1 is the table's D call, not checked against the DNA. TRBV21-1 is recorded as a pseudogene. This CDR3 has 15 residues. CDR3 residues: CASSNAGTKPTQQYF. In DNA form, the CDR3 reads TGTGCCAGCAGCAATGCCGGGACCAAACCTACGCAGCAGTACTTC.